The 24 T cell receptor beta chains listed next were all sequenced from one sample in a study of T-cell reconstitution after alpha-beta-depleted transplantation in children. Unique molecular identifiers were used in preparing the TCRbeta library. TCRdb redid the calling of the PCR reads with MiXCR, one entry per CDR3 protein. The data show around 670,000 distinct CDR3 sequences, approximately 14% seen once. The sample here was PBMCs, taken before TCRalphabeta/CD19-depleted stem cell transplant. The receptor source for this set is a girl between 2 and 10 years old with congenital amegakaryocytic thrombocytopenia, due to receive a stem cell transplant.

Concerning this clonotype: A much more abundant neighbour one base away suggests this may be a read error. The chain recombines TRBV21-1 with TRBJ2-5; the table's TRBD1 call for D was not verified on the DNA. TRBV21-1 is a known pseudogene. The CDR3 is 14 residues long. CDR3: CASSNRQVQETQSF. CDR3 nucleotides: TGTGCCAGCAGCAACCGACAGGTTCAAGAGACCCAGTCCTTC.

This clonotype has ten or more counts. The chain combines TRBV7-9 with TRBJ2-7; 9 bases are shared with TRBD1. The CDR3 is 14 residues long. The V gene's germline CDR1 is SEHNR and CDR2 FQNEAQ (reference sequence). Losses at the gene ends were 4 bases for V and 5 bases for J; bases not matched to a gene: 6. CDR3 nucleotide sequence: TGTGCCAGCAGCTCTTGGACAGGGGTTGACGAGCAGTACTTC. As protein: CASSSWTGVDEQYF.

The sample holds a few counts of this clonotype. The chain is built from TRBV7-9 and TRBJ1-1; no firm D call. The germline V and J ends were trimmed by 5 bases and 2 bases, with 9 bases remaining between them. This CDR3 has 13 amino acids. The V gene's germline CDR1 is SEHNR and CDR2 FQNEAQ (reference sequence). The CDR3 bases are TGTGCCAGCAGCCCACAGTTTAACACTGAAGCTTTCTTT. Amino acids: CASSPQFNTEAFF.

The chain recombines TRBV3-1 with TRBJ2-1, with D tentatively TRBD2 (6 bases). Germline CDR1 reads LGHDT; CDR2 reads YNNKEL (reference sequence). Deletions cut 8 bases from V and 3 bases from J, with 23 bases between. The CDR3 is 17 residues long. CDR3 sequence reads: CASCPAGTDPFYNEQFF. The CDR3 nucleotides are TGTGCCAGCTGCCCAGCAGGGACTGATCCCTTCTACAATGAGCAGTTCTTC.

This clonotype has ten or more counts. The chain combines TRBV9 with TRBJ2-1; 7 bases are shared with TRBD2. CDR3 length: 15 residues. J was trimmed by 6 bases and V by 4 bases; bases with no gene match: 10. Looked up from germline, CDR1 is SGDLS and CDR2 is YYNGEE. The chain's CDR3 is CASSPLAALSNEQFF. In DNA form, the CDR3 reads TGTGCCAGCAGCCCGCTAGCGGCTCTCTCCAATGAGCAGTTCTTC.

The J gene is TRBJ2-1, the V gene TRBV12-3 or TRBV12-4; a weak D match, TRBD2 (6 bases). V was trimmed by 5 bases and J by 13 bases, leaving 18 bases between them. This CDR3 has 13 residues. CDR3: CASSRAGWRDQFF. The CDR3 DNA is TGTGCCAGCAGTAGAGCAGGGTGGAGGGATCAGTTCTTC.

This clonotype was picked up many times. This sequence joins TRBV5-1 and TRBJ2-1, with 9 bases fitting TRBD2. Per germline, CDR1 SGHRS and CDR2 YFSETQ. Trimming removed 1 base from V and 5 bases from J; junction bases left unmatched: 10. This CDR3 region has 17 residues. CDR3 residues: CASSLFSRLADHNEQFF. Here the CDR3 DNA reads TGCGCCAGCAGCTTGTTTAGTAGACTAGCGGACCACAATGAGCAGTTCTTC.

This chain uses TRBV5-1 with TRBJ2-1; TRBD2 matches at 9 bases. The CDR3 extends over 16 amino acids. Germline CDR1 SGHRS, CDR2 YFSETQ. The V gene end was trimmed by 0 bases and the J gene end by 7 bases; junction bases not matched to a gene: 8. CDR3 DNA: TGCGCCAGCAGCTTGGTGGGCGGGAGGGCCCAGAATGAGCAGTTCTTC. As protein: CASSLVGGRAQNEQFF.

This sequence joins TRBV5-5 and TRBJ2-1; D possibly corresponds to TRBD2 (5 bases). Germline-derived CDR1 and CDR2 are SGHKS and YYEKEE (reference sequence). Trimming cost V 4 bases and J 10 bases, with 15 bases left between them. The CDR3 is 13 residues long. In DNA, the CDR3 is TGTGCCAGCAGCCCCTTTGACGGGATCGAGCAGTTCTTC. Its translation is CASSPFDGIEQFF.

On this clonotype: Possible read error: a much larger clone is one base away. The V call is TRBV28, the J call TRBJ2-7; 8 nucleotides line up with TRBD1. In germline, CDR1 is MDHEN, CDR2 SYDVKM. The CDR3 is made up of 15 amino acids. The CDR3 region is CASSSWTGIKYEQHF. CDR3 DNA: TGTGCCAGCAGTTCCTGGACAGGGATTAAGTACGAGCAGCACTTC.

In its sample, this clonotype was seen a few times. This rearrangement joins TRBV6-2 or TRBV6-3 to TRBJ1-1; D not resolved. CDR3 length: 18 residues. The V end lost 7 bases, the J end lost 2 bases, and 26 bases lay between the germline ends. Germline V gene lookup returns CDR1 MNHEY and CDR2 SVGEGT. CDR3 coding DNA: TGTGCCAGCATCCCACGGGAAGTCTCCCATTGGAGAAACACTGAAGCTTTCTTT. As protein: CASIPREVSHWRNTEAFF.

The genes are TRBV5-6 and TRBJ2-2; the D gene is possibly TRBD1 (6 bases). This CDR3 has 14 amino acids. In germline, CDR1 is SGHDT, CDR2 YYEEEE. V was cut by 4 bases and J by 3 bases, with 10 bases left in between. The CDR3 DNA reads as TGTGCCAGCAGCCCTTACAGGGACACCGGGGAGCTGTTTTTT. Protein product: CASSPYRDTGELFF.

The V call is TRBV3-1, the J call TRBJ2-7; 11 positions agree with TRBD2. Losses at the gene ends were 2 bases for V and 3 bases for J; bases not matched to a gene: 12. CDR3 length equals 18 residues. Germline-derived CDR1 and CDR2 are LGHDT and YNNKEL (reference sequence). CDR3: CASSQSSWGLAENYEQYF. CDR3 in DNA: TGTGCCAGCAGCCAATCATCTTGGGGACTAGCGGAGAACTACGAGCAGTACTTC.

In its sample, this clonotype was seen many times. This chain links TRBV20-1 with TRBJ2-7; D ambiguous. This CDR3 is built from 12 residues. Germline V gives CDR1 DFQATT, CDR2 SNEGSKA (reference sequence). The V gene lost 1 base and the J gene lost 5 bases, with 9 bases spanning the gap. CDR3 nucleotides: TGCAGTGCTAGAGTGAAGTCCAACGAGCAGTACTTC. Protein sequence: CSARVKSNEQYF.

This clonotype occurred a few times. The genes are TRBV3-1 and TRBJ2-1; D remains unclear. The germline V and J ends were trimmed by 1 base and 8 bases, with 9 bases remaining between them. Per germline, CDR1 LGHDT and CDR2 YNNKEL (reference sequence). The CDR3 is 13 amino acids. CDR3 in amino acids: CASSQGDHHEQFF. CDR3 nucleotides: TGTGCCAGCAGCCAAGGAGACCACCATGAGCAGTTCTTC.

This clonotype was seen at least ten times. The chain recombines TRBV24-1 with TRBJ1-1; 12 nucleotides match TRBD1. V lost 7 bases and J lost 6; bases outside the gene matches: 8. CDR3 size: 15 residues. CDR1 and CDR2 from the germline V gene are KGHDR and SFDVKD. CDR3 nucleotide sequence: TGTGCCACCAGGGAGGCGGGACAGGGGGCTGCTGAAGCTTTCTTT. It translates to CATREAGQGAAEAFF.

This clonotype occurred many times. The rearrangement uses TRBV7-2 and TRBJ2-1; D perhaps matches TRBD1 (7 bases). Germline values: CDR1 SGHTA, CDR2 FQGNSA. V lost 1 base to trimming and J lost 4 bases, with 11 bases between them. The CDR3 runs 15 residues. The CDR3 here is CASSLVQGGYNEQFF. In DNA, the CDR3 is TGTGCCAGCAGCTTAGTTCAGGGGGGATACAATGAGCAGTTCTTC.

This clonotype was observed a handful of times. This chain links TRBV9 with TRBJ2-7, with TRBD1 identical over 12 bases. The CDR3 has 15 amino acids. Germline CDR1 SGDLS, CDR2 YYNGEE. The V segment lost 2 bases and the J segment 3 bases; nucleotides outside the gene matches: 3. The CDR3 is CASSVGTGGIYEQYF. CDR3 bases: TGTGCCAGCAGCGTCGGGACAGGGGGCATCTACGAGCAGTACTTC. The variable domain in full, with the rest retrieved from reference TRBV9 and TRBJ2-7, is DSGVTQTPKHLITATGQRVTLRCSPRSGDLSVYWYQQSLDQGLQFLIQYYNGEERAKGNILERFSAQQFPDLHSELNLSSLELGDSALYFCASSVGTGGIYEQYFGPGTRLTVT.

The rearrangement uses TRBV18 and TRBJ2-1; D is perhaps TRBD2 (6 bases). V gave up 0 bases and J gave up 5 bases, with 11 bases separating them. Germline V CDR1 and CDR2: KGHSH, LQKENI. The CDR3 consists of 15 residues. CDR3 loop: CASSPPWTNNNEQFF. Written as DNA, the CDR3 is TGTGCCAGCTCACCACCGTGGACTAACAACAATGAGCAGTTCTTC.

The V call is TRBV12-3 or TRBV12-4, the J call TRBJ2-1; 9 bases align to TRBD2. This CDR3 contains 15 residues. The V gene end was trimmed by 7 bases and the J gene end by 6 bases; junction bases not matched to a gene: 10. This CDR3 is CASTYSGRPGNEQFF. The CDR3 DNA sequence: TGTGCCAGCACCTACAGCGGGAGGCCTGGCAATGAGCAGTTCTTC.

The V call is TRBV20-1, the J call TRBJ2-1, with 13 positions matching TRBD2. The germline V gene has CDR1 DFQATT and CDR2 SNEGSKA (reference sequence). This CDR3 comprises 16 residues. The V and J ends lost 6 bases and 0 bases, in that order; junction bases with no gene match: 5. CDR3 loop: CSAMTSGRNSYNEQFF. CDR3 in DNA: TGCAGTGCCATGACTAGCGGGAGGAACTCCTACAATGAGCAGTTCTTC.

The gene calls are TRBV7-2 and TRBJ2-7; 9 bases match TRBD1. From germline, CDR1 is SGHTA and CDR2 FQGNSA. J was trimmed by 7 bases and V by 4 bases; bases with no gene match: 8. This CDR3 spans 14 amino acids. CDR3 sequence (DNA): TGTGCCAGCAGCTCCCCGGGACAGGGTGCAGAGCAGTACTTC. It translates to CASSSPGQGAEQYF.

This clonotype was observed a few times. J is TRBJ2-3 and V is TRBV5-1; 10 bases align to TRBD2. The CDR3 consists of 15 residues. Germline V lookup: CDR1 SGHRS, CDR2 YFSETQ. V dropped 4 bases and J dropped 4; count of bases not matched to a gene: 6. CDR3 in amino acids: CASSPPTSGADTQYF. Here the CDR3 DNA reads TGCGCCAGCAGCCCGCCAACTAGCGGGGCAGATACGCAGTATTTT.

This clonotype was seen repeatedly, ten times or more. The genes are TRBV15 and TRBJ1-4; no definite D call. The V gene lost 2 bases and the J gene lost 3 bases, with 7 bases spanning the gap. From germline, CDR1 is LNHNV and CDR2 YYDKDF (reference sequence). The CDR3 is made up of 14 amino acids. CDR3 bases: TGTGCCACCAGCAGAAAGCTGTCTAATGAAAAACTGTTTTTT. It is translated as CATSRKLSNEKLFF.